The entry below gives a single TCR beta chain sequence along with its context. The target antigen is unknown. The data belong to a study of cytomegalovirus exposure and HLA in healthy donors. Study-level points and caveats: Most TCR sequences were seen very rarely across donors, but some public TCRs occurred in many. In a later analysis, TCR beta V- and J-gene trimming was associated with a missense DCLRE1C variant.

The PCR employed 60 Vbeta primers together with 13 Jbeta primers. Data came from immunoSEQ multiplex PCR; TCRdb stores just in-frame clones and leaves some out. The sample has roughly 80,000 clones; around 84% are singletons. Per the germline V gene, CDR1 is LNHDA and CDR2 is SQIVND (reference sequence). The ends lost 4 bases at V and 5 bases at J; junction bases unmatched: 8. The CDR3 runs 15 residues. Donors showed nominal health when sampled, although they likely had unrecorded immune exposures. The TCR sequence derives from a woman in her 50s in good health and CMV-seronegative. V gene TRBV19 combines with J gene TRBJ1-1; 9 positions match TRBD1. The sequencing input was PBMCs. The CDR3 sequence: CASSNRGLVVTEAFF. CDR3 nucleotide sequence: TGTGCCAGTAGTAACAGGGGGCTCGTGGTTACTGAAGCTTTCTTT.